This T cell receptor (beta chain) is from a study of cytomegalovirus exposure and HLA in healthy donors. Study-wide results and caveats: Equally common other TCR beta chains were less clonally expanded than HLA-associated ones, a later analysis found. In a later analysis, specific HLA alleles were associated with approximately 16,000 TCR beta sequences at a 0.05 false discovery rate.

The J segment lost 0 bases and the V segment lost 5 bases, leaving 5 bases of the junction unmatched. The CDR3 contains 15 residues. The germline V gene encodes CDR1 MNHNS and CDR2 SASEGT. On this clone: Its antigen remains unknown.

PCR used 60 Vbeta primers and 13 Jbeta primers. Sequenced by immunoSEQ multiplex PCR; TCRdb stores in-frame clones only, minus some. The repertoire has some 200,000 clones, 82% of them found once; the top ten carry roughly 0.097%. The chain has TRBV6-1 and TRBJ2-3; 7 positions agree with TRBD2. The material sequenced was PBMCs. The receptor was derived from a boy younger than 10 in good health and CMV-seronegative. The CDR3 DNA follows: TGTGCCAGCAGTTTAGCGGGCACTAGCACAGATACGCAGTATTTT. Protein: CASSLAGTSTDTQYF.